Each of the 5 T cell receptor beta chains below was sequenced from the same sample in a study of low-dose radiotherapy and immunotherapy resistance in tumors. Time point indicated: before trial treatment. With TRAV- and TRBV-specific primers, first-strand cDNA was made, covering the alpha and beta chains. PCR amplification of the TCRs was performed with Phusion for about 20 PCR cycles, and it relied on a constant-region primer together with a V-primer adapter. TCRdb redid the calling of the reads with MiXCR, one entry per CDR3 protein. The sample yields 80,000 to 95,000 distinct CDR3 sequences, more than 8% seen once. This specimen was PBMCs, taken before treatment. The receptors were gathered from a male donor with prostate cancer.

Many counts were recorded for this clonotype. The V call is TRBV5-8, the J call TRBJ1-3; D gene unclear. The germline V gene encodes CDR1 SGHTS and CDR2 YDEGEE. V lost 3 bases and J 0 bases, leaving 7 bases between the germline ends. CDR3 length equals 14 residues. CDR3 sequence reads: CASSSGSSGNTIYF. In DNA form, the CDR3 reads TGTGCCAGCAGCTCCGGGTCCTCTGGAAACACCATATATTTT.

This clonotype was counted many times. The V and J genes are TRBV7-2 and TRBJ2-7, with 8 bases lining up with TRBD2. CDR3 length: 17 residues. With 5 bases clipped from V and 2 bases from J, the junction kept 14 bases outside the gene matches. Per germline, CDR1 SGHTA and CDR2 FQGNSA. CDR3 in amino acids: CASSPRPGLALPYEQYF. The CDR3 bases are TGTGCCAGCAGCCCACGTCCCGGACTAGCCCTACCCTACGAGCAGTACTTC.

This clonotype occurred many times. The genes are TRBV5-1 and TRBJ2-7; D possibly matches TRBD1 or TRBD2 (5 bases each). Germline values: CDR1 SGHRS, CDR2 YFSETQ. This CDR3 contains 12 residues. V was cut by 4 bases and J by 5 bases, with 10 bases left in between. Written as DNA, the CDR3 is TGCGCCAGCAGCGGGACCCTCCACGAGCAGTACTTC. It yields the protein CASSGTLHEQYF. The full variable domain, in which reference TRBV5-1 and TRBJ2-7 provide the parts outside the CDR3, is KAGVTQTPRYLIKTRGQQVTLSCSPISGHRSVSWYQQTPGQGLQFLFEYFSETQRNKGNFPGRFSGRQFSNSRSEMNVSTLELGDSALYLCASSGTLHEQYFGPGTRLTVT.

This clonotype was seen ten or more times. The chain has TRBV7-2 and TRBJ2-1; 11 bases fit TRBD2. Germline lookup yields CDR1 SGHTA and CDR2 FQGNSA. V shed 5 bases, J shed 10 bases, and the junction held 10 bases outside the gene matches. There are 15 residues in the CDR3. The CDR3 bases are TGTGCCAGCAGCACCACTAGCGGGAGTCCAGGAGAGCAGTTCTTC. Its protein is CASSTTSGSPGEQFF.

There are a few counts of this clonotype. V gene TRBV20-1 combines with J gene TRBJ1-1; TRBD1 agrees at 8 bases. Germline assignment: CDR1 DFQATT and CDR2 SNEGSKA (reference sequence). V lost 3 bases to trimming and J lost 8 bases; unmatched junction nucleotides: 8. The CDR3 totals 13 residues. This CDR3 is CSASGQGPGEAFF. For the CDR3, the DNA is TGCAGTGCTAGTGGACAGGGTCCTGGAGAAGCTTTCTTT.